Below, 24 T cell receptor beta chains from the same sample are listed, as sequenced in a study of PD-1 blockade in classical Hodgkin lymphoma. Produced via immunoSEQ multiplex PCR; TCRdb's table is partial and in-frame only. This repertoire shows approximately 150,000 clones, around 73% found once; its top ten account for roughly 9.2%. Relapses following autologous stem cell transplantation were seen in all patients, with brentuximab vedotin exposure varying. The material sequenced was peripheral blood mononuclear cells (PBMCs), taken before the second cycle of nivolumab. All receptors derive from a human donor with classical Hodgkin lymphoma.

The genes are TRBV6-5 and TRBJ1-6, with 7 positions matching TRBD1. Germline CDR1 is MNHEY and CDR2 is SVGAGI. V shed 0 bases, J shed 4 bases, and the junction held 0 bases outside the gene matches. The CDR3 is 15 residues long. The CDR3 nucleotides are TGTGCCAGCAGTTACTCGACAGGGTATAATTCACCCCTCCACTTT. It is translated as CASSYSTGYNSPLHF.

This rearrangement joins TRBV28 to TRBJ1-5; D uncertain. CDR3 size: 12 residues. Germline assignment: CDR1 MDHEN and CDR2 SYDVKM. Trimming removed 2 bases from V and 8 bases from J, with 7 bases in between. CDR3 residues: CASSLREEPQHF. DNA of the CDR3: TGTGCCAGCAGTTTAAGGGAGGAGCCCCAGCATTTT.

The CDR3 loop is CASSLGPSGDVETQYF. CDR3 DNA sequence: TGCGCCAGCAGCTTGGGCCCGAGCGGGGACGTCGAGACCCAGTACTTC. The chain uses TRBV5-1 and TRBJ2-5; TRBD2 agrees at 7 bases. The germline gives CDR1 SGHRS, CDR2 YFSETQ. The junction had 10 bases not matched to a gene; V was cut back by 0 bases and J by 5 bases. The CDR3 contains 16 residues.

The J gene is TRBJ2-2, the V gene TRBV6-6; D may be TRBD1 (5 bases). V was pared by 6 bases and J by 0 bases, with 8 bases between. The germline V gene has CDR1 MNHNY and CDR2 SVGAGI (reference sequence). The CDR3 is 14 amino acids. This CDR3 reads CASRLTANTGELFF. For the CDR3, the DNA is TGTGCCAGCAGGTTGACAGCGAACACCGGGGAGCTGTTTTTT.

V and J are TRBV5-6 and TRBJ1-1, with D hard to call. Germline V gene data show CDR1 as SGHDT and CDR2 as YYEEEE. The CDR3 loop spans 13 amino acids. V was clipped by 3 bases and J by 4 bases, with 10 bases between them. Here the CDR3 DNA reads TGTGCCAGCAGCTCTTGGGTACTCACTGAAGCTTTCTTT. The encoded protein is CASSSWVLTEAFF.

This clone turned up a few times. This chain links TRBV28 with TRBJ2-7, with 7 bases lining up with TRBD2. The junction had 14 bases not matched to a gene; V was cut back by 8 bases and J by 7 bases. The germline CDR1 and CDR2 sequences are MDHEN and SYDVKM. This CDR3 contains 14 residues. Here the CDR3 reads CASESTIGEGEQYF. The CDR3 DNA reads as TGTGCCAGCGAAAGTACCATCGGGGAGGGGGAGCAGTACTTC. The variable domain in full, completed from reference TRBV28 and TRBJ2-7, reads DVKVTQSSRYLVKRTGEKVFLECVQDMDHENMFWYRQDPGLGLRLIYFSYDVKMKEKGDIPEGYSVSREKKERFSLILESASTNQTSMYLCASESTIGEGEQYFGPGTRLTVT.

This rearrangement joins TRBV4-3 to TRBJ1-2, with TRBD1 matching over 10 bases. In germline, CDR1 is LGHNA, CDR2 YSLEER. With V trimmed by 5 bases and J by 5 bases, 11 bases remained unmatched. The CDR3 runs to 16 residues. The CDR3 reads CASSRVDRGPGYGYTF. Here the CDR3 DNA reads TGCGCCAGCAGCAGAGTAGACAGGGGGCCGGGGTATGGCTACACCTTC.

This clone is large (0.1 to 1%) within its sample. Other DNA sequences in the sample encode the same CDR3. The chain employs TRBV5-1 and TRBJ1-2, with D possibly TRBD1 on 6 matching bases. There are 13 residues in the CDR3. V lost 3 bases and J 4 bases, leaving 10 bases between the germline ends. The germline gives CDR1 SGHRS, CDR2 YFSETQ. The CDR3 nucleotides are TGCGCCAGCAGCTGGGACAAAAGCTATGGCTACACCTTC. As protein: CASSWDKSYGYTF.

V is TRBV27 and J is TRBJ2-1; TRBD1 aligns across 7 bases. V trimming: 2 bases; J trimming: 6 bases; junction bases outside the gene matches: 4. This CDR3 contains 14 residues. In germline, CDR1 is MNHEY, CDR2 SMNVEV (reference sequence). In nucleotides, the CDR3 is TGTGCCAGCAGTTTAGGGGACAGCTTCAATGAGCAGTTCTTC. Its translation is CASSLGDSFNEQFF.

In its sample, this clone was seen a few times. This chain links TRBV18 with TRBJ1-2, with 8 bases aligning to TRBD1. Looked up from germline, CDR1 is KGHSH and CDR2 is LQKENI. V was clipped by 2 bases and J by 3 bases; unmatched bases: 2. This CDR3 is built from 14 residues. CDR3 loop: CASSPGQGHYGYTF. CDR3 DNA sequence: TGTGCCAGCTCACCAGGACAGGGTCACTATGGCTACACCTTC.

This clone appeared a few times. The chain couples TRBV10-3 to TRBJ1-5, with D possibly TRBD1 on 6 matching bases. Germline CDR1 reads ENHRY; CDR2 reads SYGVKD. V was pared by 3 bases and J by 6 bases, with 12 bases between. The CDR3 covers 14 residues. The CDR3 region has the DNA TGTGCCATCAGTGAACAAGGGGGGGTTCAGCCCCAGCATTTT. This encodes CAISEQGGVQPQHF.

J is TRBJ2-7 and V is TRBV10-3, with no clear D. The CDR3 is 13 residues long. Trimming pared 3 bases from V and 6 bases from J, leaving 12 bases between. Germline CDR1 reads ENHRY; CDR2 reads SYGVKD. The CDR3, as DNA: TGTGCCATCAGTGACCCCCCGGCCTTCGAGCAGTACTTC. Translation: CAISDPPAFEQYF.

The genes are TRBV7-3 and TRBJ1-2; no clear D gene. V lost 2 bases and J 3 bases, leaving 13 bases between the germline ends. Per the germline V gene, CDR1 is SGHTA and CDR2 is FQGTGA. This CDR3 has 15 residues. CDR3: CASSLGGRYDYGYTF. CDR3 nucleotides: TGTGCCAGCAGCTTAGGTGGGAGGTATGACTATGGCTACACCTTC.

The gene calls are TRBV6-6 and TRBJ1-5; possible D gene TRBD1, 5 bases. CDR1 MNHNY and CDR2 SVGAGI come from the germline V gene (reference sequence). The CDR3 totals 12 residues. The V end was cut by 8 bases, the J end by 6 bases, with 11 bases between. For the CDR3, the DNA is TGTGCCAGCGCCAGGGATTCTCAGCCCCAGCATTTT. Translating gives CASARDSQPQHF.

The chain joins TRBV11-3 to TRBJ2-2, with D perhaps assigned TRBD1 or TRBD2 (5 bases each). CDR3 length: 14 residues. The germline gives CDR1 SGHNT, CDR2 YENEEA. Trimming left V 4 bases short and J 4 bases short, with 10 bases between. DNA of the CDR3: TGTGCCAGCAGCTCGAGGGGTAGCACCGGGGAGCTGTTTTTT. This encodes CASSSRGSTGELFF.

The chain's CDR3 is CASSLDRGGEGYTF. For the CDR3, the DNA is TGCGCCAGCAGCTTGGACCGAGGAGGGGAGGGCTACACCTTC. The gene calls are TRBV5-1 and TRBJ1-2; D is possibly TRBD1 (5 bases). CDR1 and CDR2 (germline): SGHRS, YFSETQ. Trimming cost V 0 bases and J 8 bases, with 14 bases left between them. This CDR3 has 14 residues.

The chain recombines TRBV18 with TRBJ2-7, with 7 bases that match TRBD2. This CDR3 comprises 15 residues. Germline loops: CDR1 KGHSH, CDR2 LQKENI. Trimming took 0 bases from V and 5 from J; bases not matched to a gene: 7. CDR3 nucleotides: TGTGCCAGCTCACCACCGCAACCCGGGAGGAACGAGCAGTACTTC. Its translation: CASSPPQPGRNEQYF.

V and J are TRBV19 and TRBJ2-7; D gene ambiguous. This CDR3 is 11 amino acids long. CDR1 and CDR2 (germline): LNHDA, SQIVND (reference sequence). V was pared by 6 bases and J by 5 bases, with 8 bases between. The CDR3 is CASSHNHEQYF. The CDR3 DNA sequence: TGTGCCAGTAGCCACAACCACGAGCAGTACTTC.

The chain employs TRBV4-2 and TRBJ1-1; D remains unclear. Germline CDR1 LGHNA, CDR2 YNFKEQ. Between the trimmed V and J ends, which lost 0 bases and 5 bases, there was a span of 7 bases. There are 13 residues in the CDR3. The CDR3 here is CASSQDRGTEAFF. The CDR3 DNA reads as TGTGCCAGCAGCCAAGATCGGGGAACTGAAGCTTTCTTT.

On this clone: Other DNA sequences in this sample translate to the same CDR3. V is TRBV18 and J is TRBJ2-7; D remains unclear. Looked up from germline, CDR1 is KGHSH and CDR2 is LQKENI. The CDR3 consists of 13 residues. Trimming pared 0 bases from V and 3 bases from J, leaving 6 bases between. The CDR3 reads CASSPPGNYEQYF. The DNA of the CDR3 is TGTGCCAGCTCACCACCGGGTAACTACGAGCAGTACTTC.

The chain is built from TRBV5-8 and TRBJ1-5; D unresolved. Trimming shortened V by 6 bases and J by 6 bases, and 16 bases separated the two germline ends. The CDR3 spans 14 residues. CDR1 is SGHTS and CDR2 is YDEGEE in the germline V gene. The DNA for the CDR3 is TGTGCCAGCACACCCAACACAGTGAGTCAGCCCCAGCATTTT. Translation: CASTPNTVSQPQHF.

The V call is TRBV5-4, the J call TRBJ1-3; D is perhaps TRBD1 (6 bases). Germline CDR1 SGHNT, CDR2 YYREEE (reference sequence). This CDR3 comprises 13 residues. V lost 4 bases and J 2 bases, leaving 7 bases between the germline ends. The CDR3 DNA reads TGTGCCAGCAGCCGGGACACTGGAAACACCATATATTTT. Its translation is CASSRDTGNTIYF. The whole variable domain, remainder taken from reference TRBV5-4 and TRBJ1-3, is ETGVTQSPTHLIKTRGQQVTLRCSSQSGHNTVSWYQQALGQGPQFIFQYYREEENGRGNFPPRFSGLQFPNYSSELNVNALELDDSALYLCASSRDTGNTIYFGEGSWLTVV.

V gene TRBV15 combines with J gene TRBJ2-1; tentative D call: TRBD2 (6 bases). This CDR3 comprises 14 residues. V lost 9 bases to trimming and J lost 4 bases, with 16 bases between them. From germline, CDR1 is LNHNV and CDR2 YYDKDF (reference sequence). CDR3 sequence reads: CATSDMGGYNEQFF. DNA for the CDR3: TGTGCCACGAGTGATATGGGAGGATACAATGAGCAGTTCTTC.

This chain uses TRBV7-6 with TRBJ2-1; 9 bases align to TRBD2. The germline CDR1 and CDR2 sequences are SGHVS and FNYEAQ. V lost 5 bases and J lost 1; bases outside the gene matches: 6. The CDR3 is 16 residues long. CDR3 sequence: CASSKERGDSYNEQFF. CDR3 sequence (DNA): TGTGCCAGCAGCAAGGAGCGGGGGGATTCCTACAATGAGCAGTTCTTC.